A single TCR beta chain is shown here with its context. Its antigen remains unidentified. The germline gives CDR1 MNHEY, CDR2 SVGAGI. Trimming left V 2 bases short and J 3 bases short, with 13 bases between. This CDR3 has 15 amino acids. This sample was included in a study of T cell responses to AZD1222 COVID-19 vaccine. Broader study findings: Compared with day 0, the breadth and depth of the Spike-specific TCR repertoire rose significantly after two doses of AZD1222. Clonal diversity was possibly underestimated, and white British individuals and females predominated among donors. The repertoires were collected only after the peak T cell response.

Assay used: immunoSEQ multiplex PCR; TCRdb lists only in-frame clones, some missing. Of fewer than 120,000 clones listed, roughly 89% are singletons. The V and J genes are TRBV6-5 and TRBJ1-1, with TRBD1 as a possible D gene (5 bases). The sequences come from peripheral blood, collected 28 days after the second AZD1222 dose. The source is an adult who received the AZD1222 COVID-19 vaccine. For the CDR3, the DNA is TGTGCCAGCAGTTACGGGACCGGAGGGTACACTGAAGCTTTCTTT. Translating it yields CASSYGTGGYTEAFF.